The 11 T cell receptor beta chains presented below share a single source sample, sequenced in a study of blood T cell repertoires in COVID-19. Data came from immunoSEQ multiplex PCR; TCRdb stores just in-frame clones and leaves some out. The sample includes approximately 64,000 clones, approximately 91% of them seen just once. The specimen was peripheral blood. The receptors come from a man in his 70s with acute or convalescent COVID-19.

This sequence joins TRBV6-1 and TRBJ1-1, with a tentative D call TRBD1 (5 bases). CDR3 length: 13 residues. Germline V gives CDR1 MNHNS, CDR2 SASEGT. V lost 7 bases and J lost 1, with 10 bases in between. The CDR3 protein is CASMDNGNTEAFF. In DNA, the CDR3 is TGTGCCAGCATGGACAATGGGAACACTGAAGCTTTCTTT.

In DNA, the CDR3 is TGTGCCAGCAGCTCCGGGACAGGGAGCTCCTACGAGCAGTACTTC. Translating gives CASSSGTGSSYEQYF. The V call is TRBV5-4, the J call TRBJ2-7; 9 positions match TRBD1. The CDR3 sequence is 15 residues long. Germline CDR1 reads SGHNT; CDR2 reads YYREEE (reference sequence). The V segment lost 3 bases and the J segment 0 bases; nucleotides outside the gene matches: 4.

This chain connects TRBV27 to TRBJ2-7, with 8 bases identical to TRBD2. This CDR3 comprises 14 residues. With 3 bases clipped from V and 6 bases from J, the junction kept 7 bases outside the gene matches. The germline V gene has CDR1 MNHEY and CDR2 SMNVEV (reference sequence). The CDR3 bases are TGTGCCAGCAGTTTCCCCGGGGGGGGTGGCGAGCAGTACTTC. Protein product: CASSFPGGGGEQYF.

V is TRBV5-1 and J is TRBJ1-1; D is undetermined. The CDR3 spans 14 residues. From germline, CDR1 is SGHRS and CDR2 YFSETQ. The V end lost 0 bases, the J end lost 2 bases, and 8 bases lay between the germline ends. CDR3 in amino acids: CASSLVADNTEAFF. CDR3 DNA sequence: TGCGCCAGCAGCTTGGTGGCAGATAACACTGAAGCTTTCTTT.

V and J are TRBV5-8 and TRBJ1-1; no reliable D call. Trimming took off 7 bases at V and 7 bases at J, with 8 bases between the two ends. Germline assignment: CDR1 SGHTS and CDR2 YDEGEE. The CDR3 totals 10 residues. The CDR3 region has the DNA TGTGCCAGCCTCCTATATGAAGCTTTCTTT. Residues: CASLLYEAFF.

The chain carries TRBV4-1 and TRBJ1-5; D possibly corresponds to TRBD1 (5 bases). Germline V gene lookup returns CDR1 MGHRA and CDR2 YSYEKL. Trimming took off 4 bases at V and 1 base at J, with 11 bases between the two ends. The length of the CDR3 is 15 residues. CDR3 DNA: TGCGCCAGCAGCCCGGGACTGTCAAGCAATCAGCCCCAGCATTTT. Its translation is CASSPGLSSNQPQHF.

The genes are TRBV7-2 and TRBJ2-7, with TRBD1 identical over 10 bases. Germline loops: CDR1 SGHTA, CDR2 FQGNSA. The CDR3 totals 14 residues. Unmatched junction bases numbered 1, after V lost 0 bases and J lost 5 bases. The CDR3 DNA is TGTGCCAGCAGCTTAGCCGGGACAGGGGACGAGCAGTACTTC. Translation: CASSLAGTGDEQYF.

The chain combines TRBV19 with TRBJ2-6; D uncertain. Germline assignment: CDR1 LNHDA and CDR2 SQIVND (reference sequence). The ends were cut back, 10 bases at V and 0 bases at J, with 4 bases in the middle. The CDR3 is 12 residues long. This chain's CDR3 is CATNSGANVLTF. In DNA, the CDR3 is TGTGCCACCAACTCTGGGGCCAACGTCCTGACTTTC.

The genes are TRBV6-5 and TRBJ2-5; 7 bases align to TRBD1. Germline lookup yields CDR1 MNHEY and CDR2 SVGAGI. V lost 5 bases, J lost 1 base, and 7 bases stayed unmatched. The CDR3 length is 15 residues. The CDR3 loop is CASSPGQLVQETQYF. CDR3 DNA: TGTGCCAGCAGTCCGGGACAGTTAGTCCAAGAGACCCAGTACTTC.

This clone was observed at least ten times. This chain uses TRBV9 with TRBJ1-5; perhaps TRBD1 as D (5 bases). Germline-derived CDR1 and CDR2 are SGDLS and YYNGEE. The length of the CDR3 is 15 residues. Trimming took 0 bases from V and 0 from J, leaving 7 bases between them. The CDR3 here is CASSVAGNSNQPQHF. The CDR3 DNA follows: TGTGCCAGCAGCGTAGCAGGGAATAGCAATCAGCCCCAGCATTTT.

This clone occurred once. The chain uses TRBV3-1 (or the pseudogene TRBV3-2) and TRBJ1-2; weak D call: TRBD1 (5 bases). V was trimmed by 1 base and J by 4 bases, leaving 10 bases between them. Germline V CDR1 and CDR2: LGHDT, YNNKEL (reference sequence). The CDR3 is 14 residues long. CDR3 residues: CASSQGGGGYGYTF. The DNA of the CDR3 is TGTGCCAGCAGCCAAGGCGGGGGAGGCTATGGCTACACCTTC.